The clone carrying this T cell receptor beta chain was recorded at least ten times. The sample comes from a study of CD8+CD57+ T cells in acquired aplastic anemia. About the study: Sorted CD4+ plus CD8+ cells gave DNA averaging 3.2 ug.

The CDR3 extends over 16 amino acids. Germline-derived CDR1 and CDR2 are SGHNT and YYREEE (reference sequence). Losses at the gene ends were 4 bases for V and 8 bases for J; bases not matched to a gene: 11. TCR beta VDJ and CDR3 profiling used genomic DNA as template. TCRdb processed the reads anew with MiXCR; each CDR3 protein has one entry. Of roughly 150,000 distinct CDR3 sequences in the sample, around 50% were seen once. Before being chosen for sequencing, patients had shown CD8+CD57+ cell expansion by flow cytometry. The chain is built from TRBV5-4 and TRBJ2-3, with 12 bases fitting TRBD2. This receptor was identified in a human donor with aplastic anemia. The specimen was sorted CD4+, CD8+, or CD8+CD57+ T cells (not recorded which) from PBMCs. The CDR3 protein is CASSAKTSGSAGTQYF. The CDR3 DNA follows: TGTGCCAGCAGCGCCAAGACTAGCGGGAGTGCCGGTACGCAGTATTTT.